The 21 T cell receptor beta chains listed next were all sequenced from one sample in a study of blood T cell repertoires in COVID-19. Sequencing used immunoSEQ multiplex PCR; TCRdb keeps in-frame clones, though not all of them. The profile shows 130,000 or so clones, roughly 72% of them singletons. Material: peripheral blood. The receptors originated from a human donor in a cohort sampled during active COVID-19.

This chain uses TRBV6-5 with TRBJ1-1, with a possible D match to TRBD1 (6 bases). Germline CDR1 MNHEY, CDR2 SVGAGI. V was clipped by 2 bases and J by 1 base, with 8 bases between them. This CDR3 spans 14 amino acids. The CDR3 sequence: CASSYGQRNTEAFF. For the CDR3, the DNA is TGTGCCAGCAGTTACGGACAGAGGAACACTGAAGCTTTCTTT.

The rearrangement joins TRBV7-8 to TRBJ1-5; 7 bases align to TRBD1. The CDR3 extends over 16 amino acids. The V gene end was trimmed by 4 bases and the J gene end by 0 bases; junction bases not matched to a gene: 6. Germline assignment: CDR1 SGHVS and CDR2 FQNEAQ. CDR3 DNA sequence: TGTGCCAGCAGCTCACTGACAGGGTATAGCAATCAGCCCCAGCATTTT. Its protein is CASSSLTGYSNQPQHF.

This rearrangement joins TRBV28 to TRBJ2-2; the D gene is possibly TRBD2 (7 bases). Germline V gene lookup returns CDR1 MDHEN and CDR2 SYDVKM. CDR3 length equals 16 residues. The V end lost 6 bases, the J end lost 4 bases, and 18 bases lay between the germline ends. The CDR3 DNA reads TGTGCCAGCAGCTCAACCCGGGGGGCGCGCACCGGGGAGCTGTTTTTT. Translating gives CASSSTRGARTGELFF.

The gene calls are TRBV5-4 and TRBJ2-1; a weak D match, TRBD1 (6 bases). Trimming left V 1 base short and J 10 bases short, with 9 bases between. The CDR3 runs to 12 residues. Germline CDR1 and CDR2: SGHNT and YYREEE (reference sequence). The DNA of the CDR3 is TGTGCCAGCAGCTTGCCCGACAGGGAGCAGTTCTTC. This translates into CASSLPDREQFF.

The chain links TRBV5-6 to TRBJ2-7, with TRBD2 matching over 13 bases. Losses at the gene ends were 3 bases for V and 0 bases for J; bases not matched to a gene: 12. This CDR3 comprises 19 residues. Per germline, CDR1 SGHDT and CDR2 YYEEEE. The CDR3 reads CASSSGTAGTSGASYEQYF. The CDR3 bases are TGTGCCAGCAGCTCAGGGACAGCCGGGACTAGCGGGGCCTCCTACGAGCAGTACTTC.

This clone was seen more than once but under ten times. The chain employs TRBV13 and TRBJ2-1, with D unclear. CDR1 PRHDT and CDR2 FYEKMQ come from the germline V gene (reference sequence). The length of the CDR3 is 14 residues. Trimming took off 2 bases at V and 5 bases at J, with 10 bases between the two ends. The CDR3 is CASSLLRPDNEQFF. The DNA for the CDR3 is TGTGCCAGCAGCTTATTGCGGCCGGACAATGAGCAGTTCTTC.

The chain combines TRBV19 with TRBJ1-2; 8 positions match TRBD1. CDR3 length equals 15 residues. Germline-derived CDR1 and CDR2 are LNHDA and SQIVND (reference sequence). V shed 3 bases and J 10 bases; nucleotides not matched to a gene: 13. The chain's CDR3 is CASSIPRTGSETYTF. CDR3 in DNA: TGTGCCAGTAGTATCCCCCGGACAGGGTCTGAAACCTACACCTTC.

This clone was counted at least ten times. This rearrangement joins TRBV27 to TRBJ2-3; TRBD2 agrees at 9 bases. The germline V gene has CDR1 MNHEY and CDR2 SMNVEV (reference sequence). Germline trimming cut 4 bases from V and 2 bases from J; bases unmatched to any gene: 4. The length of the CDR3 is 15 residues. CDR3: CASSSRTSVTDTQYF. The CDR3, as DNA: TGTGCCAGCAGTTCCCGGACTAGCGTCACAGATACGCAGTATTTT.

This clone was counted a single time. This sample also contains other DNA sequences that code for the same CDR3. V gene TRBV7-8 combines with J gene TRBJ1-4; 7 bases align to TRBD1. The CDR3 runs to 15 residues. V gave up 5 bases and J gave up 5 bases; unmatched junction bases: 8. Per germline, CDR1 SGHVS and CDR2 FQNEAQ. In DNA, the CDR3 is TGTGCCAGCAGCACGGACCGGGACAGAAATGAAAAACTGTTTTTT. Protein: CASSTDRDRNEKLFF. Filled out from reference TRBV7-8 and TRBJ1-4, the complete variable domain reads GAGVSQSPRYKVAKRGQDVALRCDPISGHVSLFWYQQALGQGPEFLTYFQNEAQLDKSGLPSDRFFAERPEGSVSTLKIQRTQQEDSAVYLCASSTDRDRNEKLFFGSGTQLSVL.

J is TRBJ2-7 and V is TRBV15; weak D call: TRBD1 (5 bases). CDR3 length: 14 amino acids. Germline V gene data show CDR1 as LNHNV and CDR2 as YYDKDF (reference sequence). V gave up 5 bases and J gave up 2 bases, with 13 bases separating them. CDR3 in amino acids: CATSSVDSPYEQYF. CDR3 nucleotide sequence: TGTGCCACCAGCTCAGTCGACAGTCCCTACGAGCAGTACTTC.

This chain links TRBV29-1 with TRBJ2-7; weak D call: TRBD1 (6 bases). Germline V gives CDR1 SQVTM, CDR2 ANQGSEA. The V and J ends lost 7 bases and 0 bases respectively, with 16 bases between them. This CDR3 region has 14 residues. The CDR3 DNA reads as TGCAGCGGCCTTACAGGGAGCGGCTCCTACGAGCAGTACTTC. It yields the protein CSGLTGSGSYEQYF.

The chain links TRBV11-2 to TRBJ2-7; the D gene is possibly TRBD1 (6 bases). Trimming cost V 5 bases and J 3 bases, with 11 bases left between them. This CDR3 contains 13 residues. Germline lookup yields CDR1 SGHAT and CDR2 FQNNGV. This CDR3 reads CASSTAGDYEQYF. CDR3 bases: TGTGCCAGCAGCACCGCAGGGGACTACGAGCAGTACTTC.

The gene calls are TRBV13 and TRBJ2-5, with D possibly matching TRBD1 (6 bases). The ends were cut back, 3 bases at V and 7 bases at J, with 15 bases in the middle. The CDR3 covers 14 residues. Looked up from germline, CDR1 is PRHDT and CDR2 is FYEKMQ (reference sequence). For the CDR3, the DNA is TGTGCCAGCAGCTTGAGGCAGGGGCCGGGGACCCAGTACTTC. It specifies CASSLRQGPGTQYF. The full variable domain, in which reference TRBV13 and TRBJ2-5 provide the parts outside the CDR3, is AAGVIQSPRHLIKEKRETATLKCYPIPRHDTVYWYQQGPGQDPQFLISFYEKMQSDKGSIPDRFSAQQFSDYHSELNMSSLELGDSALYFCASSLRQGPGTQYFGPGTRLLVL.

This clone was seen a handful of times. The rearrangement links TRBV10-3 to TRBJ1-5, with D unresolved. Germline values: CDR1 ENHRY, CDR2 SYGVKD. This CDR3 comprises 13 residues. Trimming stripped 1 base from V and 6 bases from J, with 7 bases between. The CDR3 DNA reads as TGTGCCATCAGTGAGTATTCGGGTCAGCCCCAGCATTTT. Its translation: CAISEYSGQPQHF.

J is TRBJ1-1 and V is TRBV30, with a weak D call TRBD1 (5 bases). This CDR3 has 13 amino acids. Germline lookup yields CDR1 GTSNPN and CDR2 SVGIG (reference sequence). The V and J ends lost 5 bases and 1 base respectively, with 11 bases between them. The CDR3 region is CAWGGAPNTEAFF. CDR3 in DNA: TGTGCCTGGGGTGGGGCTCCGAACACTGAAGCTTTCTTT.

This clone was picked up a small number of times. CDR3 region: CASSQVDTGNTIYF. The CDR3 region has the DNA TGTGCCAGCAGTCAAGTGGACACCGGAAACACCATATATTTT. J is TRBJ1-3 and V is TRBV7-6; D perhaps matches TRBD1 (5 bases). This CDR3 has 14 residues. Germline values: CDR1 SGHVS, CDR2 FNYEAQ. V shed 6 bases and J shed 4 bases, with 13 bases lying between them. Together with reference TRBV7-6 and TRBJ1-3, the CDR3 gives the full variable domain: GAGVSQSPRYKVTKRGQDVALRCDPISGHVSLYWYRQALGQGPEFLTYFNYEAQQDKSGLPNDRFSAERPEGSISTLTIQRTEQRDSAMYRCASSQVDTGNTIYFGEGSWLTVV.

CDR3 sequence reads: CASSLSSRGNQPQHF. In nucleotides, the CDR3 is TGTGCCAGCAGTCTGTCCTCGAGGGGGAATCAGCCCCAGCATTTT. The chain has TRBV6-2 or TRBV6-3 and TRBJ1-5, with TRBD1 as a possible D gene (6 bases). The CDR3 loop spans 15 amino acids. The ends were cut back, 5 bases at V and 4 bases at J, with 15 bases in the middle. CDR1 is MNHEY and CDR2 is SVGEGT in the germline V gene.

V is TRBV5-1 and J is TRBJ1-1; D is unresolved. The CDR3 length is 13 residues. Trimming removed 4 bases from V and 7 bases from J, with 14 bases in between. Germline V gene data show CDR1 as SGHRS and CDR2 as YFSETQ. The CDR3 region is CASSPSRELEAFF. As DNA, the CDR3 is TGCGCCAGCAGCCCTTCCCGGGAGCTTGAAGCTTTCTTT.

The chain employs TRBV6-5 and TRBJ2-2; D not resolved. Germline CDR1 reads MNHEY; CDR2 reads SVGAGI. The V and J ends lost 0 bases and 4 bases respectively, with 9 bases between them. The CDR3 runs to 15 residues. The CDR3: CASSYSQSSTGELFF. CDR3 DNA sequence: TGTGCCAGCAGTTACTCTCAGTCAAGCACCGGGGAGCTGTTTTTT.

This clone occurred once. This sequence joins TRBV18 and TRBJ1-1; the match to TRBD1 covers 10 bases. Germline CDR1 reads KGHSH; CDR2 reads LQKENI. The CDR3 runs 15 residues. The trim removed 3 bases at V and 5 bases at J, leaving 6 bases unmatched. Here the CDR3 DNA reads TGTGCCAGCTCACCTCGACAGGGGGCGGGTACTGAAGCTTTCTTT. Translated: CASSPRQGAGTEAFF. The whole variable domain, remainder taken from reference TRBV18 and TRBJ1-1, is NAGVMQNPRHLVRRRGQEARLRCSPMKGHSHVYWYRQLPEEGLKFMVYLQKENIIDESGMPKERFSAEFPKEGPSILRIQQVVRGDSAAYFCASSPRQGAGTEAFFGQGTRLTVV.

The J gene is TRBJ1-1, the V gene TRBV29-1, with D maybe TRBD1 (5 bases). The germline V and J ends were trimmed by 3 bases and 6 bases, with 11 bases remaining between them. The CDR3 consists of 12 residues. Germline assignment: CDR1 SQVTM and CDR2 ANQGSEA. Here the CDR3 DNA reads TGCAGCGTTGATCGGGGGGTGGCTGAAGCTTTCTTT. It codes for CSVDRGVAEAFF.